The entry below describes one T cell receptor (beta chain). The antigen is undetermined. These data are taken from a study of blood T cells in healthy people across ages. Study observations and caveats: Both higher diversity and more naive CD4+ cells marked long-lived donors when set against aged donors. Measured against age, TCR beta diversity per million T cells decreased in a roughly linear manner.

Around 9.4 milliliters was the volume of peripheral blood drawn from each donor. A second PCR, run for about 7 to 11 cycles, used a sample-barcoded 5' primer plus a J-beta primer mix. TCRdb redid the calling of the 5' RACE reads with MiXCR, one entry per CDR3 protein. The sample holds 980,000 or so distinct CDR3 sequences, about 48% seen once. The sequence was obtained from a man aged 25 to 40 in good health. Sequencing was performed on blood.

The CDR3 here is CASSQASEGGYTF. In DNA form, the CDR3 reads TGTGCCAGCAGCCAAGCGAGTGAAGGTGGCTACACCTTC. The chain couples TRBV4-2 to TRBJ1-2; no definite D call. The CDR3 length is 13 residues. Per the germline V gene, CDR1 is LGHNA and CDR2 is YNFKEQ. V was cut by 1 base and J by 7 bases, with 10 bases left in between.